A selection of T cell receptor beta chains follows, all from one sample in a study of blood T cells in healthy people across ages. From the 5' RACE reads, TCRdb called clonotypes with MiXCR, one entry per CDR3 protein. In the table there are roughly 1,500,000 distinct CDR3 sequences, about 35% of which are singletons. Sequenced sample: blood. All receptors come from a woman between 25 and 40 years old in good health. The CDR3 runs from the conserved cysteine through the conserved F or W. D genes are given only for firm matches. Not all rows give a size; the values are once, few, many and, for expanded clones, a class.

once	TRBV18	TRBD2	TRBJ2-1	TGTGCCAGCTCACCACCGGTTTCTAGCGGGGGCTACAATGAGCAGTTCTTC	CASSPPVSSGGYNEQFF
NA	TRBV20-1	TRBD2	TRBJ2-2	TGCAGTGTTCACGGGCGACTAGCAGACACCGGGGAGCTGTTTTTT	CSVHGRLADTGELFF
NA	TRBV20-1	NA	TRBJ2-1	TGCAGTGCTAGAGAGGTCGGGGATGAGCAGTTCTTC	CSAREVGDEQFF
many	TRBV12-5	NA	TRBJ2-1	TGTGCTAGTGCCCTTGCCGGGGGCGTTGAGCAGTTCTTC	CASALAGGVEQFF
NA	TRBV29-1	NA	TRBJ1-1	TGCAGCGTTATGAAGGACGGTGCGGACACTGAAGCTTTCTTT	CSVMKDGADTEAFF
few	TRBV15	TRBD1	TRBJ2-7	TGTGCCACCAGCAGAGATCATGGGACAGAGTACTACGAGCAGTACTTC	CATSRDHGTEYYEQYF
NA	TRBV28	NA	TRBJ2-7	TGTGCCAGCAGTTTCCGGGACATGGGATACGAGCAGTACTTC	CASSFRDMGYEQYF
NA	TRBV6-2/TRBV6-3	TRBD1	TRBJ2-7	TGTGCCAGCGGGACAGGGACCACCTACGAGCGGTACTTC	CASGTGTTYERYF
NA	TRBV7-9	TRBD2	TRBJ2-1	TGTGCCGGTGGGTGGACTAGCGTCGATGAGCAGTTCTTC	CAGGWTSVDEQFF
NA	TRBV18	NA	TRBJ1-4	TGTGCCAGCTCACGTTCAGGGGCGGGTGAAAAACTGTTTTTT	CASSRSGAGEKLFF
many	TRBV5-5	NA	TRBJ1-2	TGTGCCAGCAGCCCCCTTCCGGACCCGAACTATGGCTACACCTTC	CASSPLPDPNYGYTF
NA	TRBV12-3/TRBV12-4	NA	TRBJ2-7	TGTGCCCGCAGCCCAGACTTCGGGGGCGAGCAGTACTTC	CARSPDFGGEQYF
NA	TRBV7-6	TRBD2	TRBJ2-1	TGTGCCAGCAGCTGGACCGGGACTAGAGAGTACAATGAGCAGTTCTTC	CASSWTGTREYNEQFF
few	TRBV10-2	NA	TRBJ2-5	TGCGCCAGCAGTCTTAACGGGGACAAGCAGTACTTC	CASSLNGDKQYF
NA	TRBV7-2	TRBD1	TRBJ2-1	TGTGCCAGCAGCTTAGACCAGGGGGTTGCCTACAATGAGCAGTTCTTC	CASSLDQGVAYNEQFF
NA	TRBV7-2	NA	TRBJ1-3	TGTGCCAGCAGCTTTATCGCCACCAGGTCCGAGTCTGGAAACACCATATATTTT	CASSFIATRSESGNTIYF
few	TRBV29-1	NA	TRBJ2-7	TGCAGCGTTACCTCCGGGACGGCAGCCTACGAGCAGTACTTC	CSVTSGTAAYEQYF
NA	TRBV18	NA	TRBJ1-1	TGTGCCACTACGGGATACATGAACACTGAAGCTTTCTTT	CATTGYMNTEAFF
NA	TRBV20-1	TRBD1	TRBJ2-3	TGCAGTGCTAGCGCACGGACAGGGGGGCGAACAGATACGCAGTATTTT	CSASARTGGRTDTQYF
NA	TRBV6-6	TRBD2	TRBJ2-1	TGTGCCAGCAGTCTAGCGGATTTAACCTACAATGAGCAGTTCTTC	CASSLADLTYNEQFF
NA	TRBV3-1	TRBD2	TRBJ2-1	TGTGCCAGCAGCCAAGGGCTAGCGGGAGGGATTGAGCAGTTCTTC	CASSQGLAGGIEQFF
few	TRBV9	NA	TRBJ2-1	TGTGCCAGCAGCATGGACTATTCGAGCTCCTACAATGAGCAGTTCTTC	CASSMDYSSSYNEQFF
NA	TRBV28	NA	TRBJ1-2	TGTGCCAGCAGATCAGTAACAGGCTTTAACTATGGCTACACCTTC	CASRSVTGFNYGYTF
NA	TRBV27	NA	TRBJ2-7	TGTGCCAGCAGTTCCACCGGCGGGACGGGGAATGAGCAGTACTTC	CASSSTGGTGNEQYF
few	TRBV20-1	TRBD2	TRBJ2-7	TGCAGTGCTCTAGACGGCGGGGGGGCCTACGAGCAGTACTTC	CSALDGGGAYEQYF
many	TRBV25-1	NA	TRBJ2-7	TGTGCCAGCAGTGAATTACGGCAGGGGTACGAGCAGTACTTC	CASSELRQGYEQYF
NA	TRBV7-3	NA	TRBJ2-7	TGTGCCAGCAGCTTAACGCCGGAAGACGAGCAGTACTTC	CASSLTPEDEQYF
many	TRBV29-1	NA	TRBJ2-5	TGCAGCGTTGAAGATCGGACTTCTTTTTCCCAAGAGACCCAGTACTTC	CSVEDRTSFSQETQYF
NA	TRBV29-1	NA	TRBJ1-4	TGCAGCGTTCGGAATGAAAAACGGTTTTTT	CSVRNEKRFF